This is a list of T cell receptor beta chains from one sample in a study of T cell responses to AZD1222 COVID-19 vaccine. Clones were read by immunoSEQ multiplex PCR, and TCRdb kept only the in-frame ones, dropping some. The table shows 90,000 to 130,000 clones, with about 90% occurring only once. The sample in question was peripheral blood, obtained 28 days after the second AZD1222 dose. The receptors stem from an adult who received the AZD1222 COVID-19 vaccine. CDR3s include the opening cysteine and the closing phenylalanine or tryptophan. A D gene is named only where the DNA matches it firmly. Size values are once, few and many counts, or a class for expanded clones, and some rows have none.

TRBJ2-3 14 TRBV11-2 NA NA TGTGCCAGCAGCTTAGAGAGGGTCACAGATACGCAGTATTTT CASSLERVTDTQYF
TRBJ1-3 13 TRBV2 NA NA TGTGCCAGCACAACCGTTAAGGGAAACACCATATATTTT CASTTVKGNTIYF
TRBJ2-7 14 TRBV18 NA NA TGTGCCAGCTCACCATCGGGGGCAAACTACGAGCAGTACTTC CASSPSGANYEQYF
TRBJ2-7 12 TRBV28 NA NA TGTGCCTCGGTTGGGGCCTCCTACGAGCAGTACTTC CASVGASYEQYF
TRBJ1-2 15 TRBV5-6 TRBD1 NA TGTGCCAGCAGCCCGCAACCGGGACAGTATTATGGCTACACCTTC CASSPQPGQYYGYTF
TRBJ1-4 15 TRBV3-1/TRBV3-2 NA NA TGTGCCAGCAGCCAAGTCCTGGGAATAGACGAAAAACTGTTTTTT CASSQVLGIDEKLFF
TRBJ1-2 14 TRBV28 NA NA TGTGCCAGCAGCTACGCCGGGTTGGCCTATGGCTACACCTTC CASSYAGLAYGYTF
TRBJ2-5 16 TRBV19 NA NA TGTGCCAGTAGTATAGGAGGGTACACTTTAAAAGAGACCCAGTACTTC CASSIGGYTLKETQYF
TRBJ2-5 13 TRBV11-2 NA NA TGTGCCAGCAGCACCAGACTCAGGGAGACCCAGTACTTC CASSTRLRETQYF
TRBJ2-7 13 TRBV18 NA NA TGTGCCAGCTCACCGGAGGGGTCCTACGAGCAGTACTTC CASSPEGSYEQYF
TRBJ1-6 15 TRBV10-3 NA NA TGTGCCATCAGTGAGTCTGCGACAGCGAATTCACCCCTCCACTTT CAISESATANSPLHF
TRBJ2-5 17 TRBV30 TRBD2 NA TGTGCCTGGAGTGTGGGACTAGCGGGGCCGGTGTGGGAGACCCAGTACTTC CAWSVGLAGPVWETQYF
TRBJ1-6 15 TRBV2 TRBD1 NA TGTGCCAGCTCCTCGGACAGGGGAGGAGATTCACCCCTCCACTTT CASSSDRGGDSPLHF
TRBJ1-2 12 TRBV9 NA NA TGTGCCAGCAGCGCCCGAGTGGATGGCTACACCTTC CASSARVDGYTF
TRBJ1-6 13 TRBV19 NA NA TGTGCCACCCAGGACAGATATAATTCACCCCTCCACTTT CATQDRYNSPLHF
TRBJ2-7 13 TRBV2 TRBD1 NA TGTGCCAGCGCGGGACAGGGAGGCTACGAGCAGTACTTC CASAGQGGYEQYF
TRBJ1-1 15 TRBV15 TRBD1 NA TGTGCCACCAGCAGAGTTGGAGGGGGCCTTACTGAAGCTTTCTTT CATSRVGGGLTEAFF
TRBJ2-3 14 TRBV2 NA NA TGTGCCAGCAGCTCAGGGCCAGGCACAGATACGCAGTATTTT CASSSGPGTDTQYF
TRBJ1-5 14 TRBV28 NA NA TGTGCCAGCATCTCGTCGTCAGACAATCAGCCCCAGCATTTT CASISSSDNQPQHF
TRBJ2-2 15 TRBV19 TRBD1 few TGTGCCAGTAGAAACCGGGACAGGGGCACCGGGGAGCTGTTTTTT CASRNRDRGTGELFF
TRBJ2-1 15 TRBV27 NA NA TGTGCCAGCAGCCAAGGGGGGATCTCCTACAATGAGCAGTTCTTC CASSQGGISYNEQFF
TRBJ2-7 12 TRBV7-8 TRBD2 NA TGTGCCAGCAGGACTAGCGGATACGAGCAGTACTTC CASRTSGYEQYF
TRBJ1-5 15 TRBV2 NA few TGTGCCAGCAGTCCCTCGATCGGCAGAAATCAGCCCCAGCATTTT CASSPSIGRNQPQHF
TRBJ2-1 14 TRBV2 TRBD1 NA TGTGCCAGCAGGGGGCAGGGGGCGAAAAATGAGCAGTTCTTC CASRGQGAKNEQFF
TRBJ1-1 16 TRBV5-1 TRBD1 NA TGCGCCAGCAGCTGGCTAACAGGGGGCCGTGACACTGAAGCTTTCTTT CASSWLTGGRDTEAFF
TRBJ1-1 14 TRBV27 NA NA TGTGCCAGCAGTTTAAACCCAGCGCACACTGAAGCTTTCTTT CASSLNPAHTEAFF
TRBJ2-7 11 TRBV20-1 NA NA TGCAGTGCTGGGGGACTGCGCGAGCAGTACTTC CSAGGLREQYF
TRBJ1-4 12 TRBV30 NA NA TGTGCCTGGTCTTGGTTGGGTGAAAAACTGTTTTTT CAWSWLGEKLFF
TRBJ2-5 16 TRBV12-2 NA NA TGTGCAAGTCGCTCTCCAAGGACTAGCGGGGAAGAGACCCAGTACTTC CASRSPRTSGEETQYF
TRBJ2-7 15 TRBV5-1 TRBD1 NA TGCGCCAGCAGCTTGGAAGGGACAGGGGACTACGAGCAGTACTTC CASSLEGTGDYEQYF
TRBJ2-5 13 TRBV19 NA NA TGTGCCAGTAGTGTGGACAGAGAAGAGACCCAGTACTTC CASSVDREETQYF
TRBJ2-7 14 TRBV29-1 TRBD2 NA TGCAGCGTGGGAGGGACTAGCGGGAGCAACGAGCAGTACTTC CSVGGTSGSNEQYF
TRBJ1-1 15 TRBV7-9 NA NA TGTGCCAGCAGCTCAGCGGCCGGAGGGGACACTGAAGCTTTCTTT CASSSAAGGDTEAFF
TRBJ2-7 13 TRBV5-6 NA NA TGTGCCAGCAGCTTGTTGGTTGGTTACGAGCAGTACTTC CASSLLVGYEQYF
TRBJ2-3 14 TRBV28 TRBD2 NA TGTGCCAGCAAGACTAGCGGGGGTAGGGATACGCAGTATTTT CASKTSGGRDTQYF
TRBJ1-1 14 TRBV2 NA NA TGTGCCAGCAGTGAGGGGACGCCGAACACTGAAGCTTTCTTT CASSEGTPNTEAFF
TRBJ1-2 17 TRBV12-5 TRBD1 NA TGTGCTAGTGGTTTGGTTCGGGACAGGAGGTTCCGCTATGGCTACACCTTC CASGLVRDRRFRYGYTF
TRBJ1-6 14 TRBV14 TRBD1 once TGTGCCAGCAGCCTGGACAGGGATGGATCACCCCTCCACTTT CASSLDRDGSPLHF
TRBJ1-5 13 TRBV18 NA NA TGTGCCAGCTCACCGGGCAGGGATCAGCCCCAGCATTTT CASSPGRDQPQHF
TRBJ2-7 15 TRBV10-3 TRBD2 NA TGTGCCATCAGTGACCGTTTAGCGGGGAACTACGAGCAGTACTTC CAISDRLAGNYEQYF
TRBJ1-2 14 TRBV4-1 NA NA TGCGCCAGCAGCCGGGACACCTCTAACTATGGCTACACCTTC CASSRDTSNYGYTF
TRBJ2-1 13 TRBV5-4 TRBD1 NA TGTGCCAGCAGCTTCCAGGGGGTTAGTGAGCAGTTCTTC CASSFQGVSEQFF
TRBJ1-2 14 TRBV11-3 NA NA TGTGCCAGCAGCTTAAACACAGAACCCCTTGGCTACACCTTC CASSLNTEPLGYTF
TRBJ1-6 15 TRBV7-2 TRBD1 NA TGTGCCAGCAGCTTGTCCGGGACAGGGGATTCACCCCTCCACTTT CASSLSGTGDSPLHF
TRBJ1-1 14 TRBV6-5 TRBD1 NA TGTGCCAGCAGTTCCCCGGACAGGGCGAATGAAGCTTTCTTT CASSSPDRANEAFF
TRBJ2-1 16 TRBV28 TRBD2 NA TGTGCCAGCAGTTCAACTAGCGGAGGGGGCTACAATGAGCAGTTCTTC CASSSTSGGGYNEQFF
TRBJ2-7 14 TRBV3-1/TRBV3-2 NA NA TGTGCCAGCAGCCAAGCTACGGGCAACTACGAGCAGTACTTC CASSQATGNYEQYF
TRBJ1-2 15 TRBV19 NA NA TGTGCCAGTAGTATAGGCCCCGGGGGCGCCTATGGCTACACCTTC CASSIGPGGAYGYTF
TRBJ2-7 13 TRBV30 NA NA TGTGCCTGGTCCCGCCGGATTAACTACGAGCAGTACTTC CAWSRRINYEQYF
TRBJ2-1 15 TRBV29-1 NA once TGCAGCGTTGATAAGGGGCCGGGTTTAGGTCGTGAGCAGTTCTTC CSVDKGPGLGREQFF
TRBJ2-1 12 TRBV5-8 NA NA TGTGCCAGCAGCTTGTTAGGGGATGAGCAGTTCTTC CASSLLGDEQFF
TRBJ1-5 12 TRBV2 NA NA TGTGCCAGCACCGGGAGCAATCAGCCCCAGCATTTT CASTGSNQPQHF
TRBJ1-5 15 TRBV25-1 NA few TGTGCCAGCAGTGAGCTAGGGGTCAGCAATCAGCCCCAGCATTTT CASSELGVSNQPQHF
TRBJ2-2 15 TRBV6-5 TRBD1 NA TGTGCCAGCAGTACGGGACAGGGTTGGACCGGGGAGCTGTTTTTT CASSTGQGWTGELFF
TRBJ1-3 16 TRBV5-4 NA NA TGTGCCAGCAGCCCACAGGGACCGAGCTCTGGAAACACCATATATTTT CASSPQGPSSGNTIYF
TRBJ1-6 17 TRBV6-4 NA NA TGTGCCAGCAGTGCTACCCCGGCTAGGGGTGTTGATTCACCCCTCCACTTT CASSATPARGVDSPLHF
TRBJ1-4 16 TRBV28 NA NA TGTGCCAGCAGCTCGGACGGATCCTCCTTTTCCGAAAAACTGTTTTTT CASSSDGSSFSEKLFF
TRBJ1-2 18 TRBV7-8 TRBD1 NA TGTGCCAGCAGCTCCCTCCGGGACAGGGGGCTAAGTCCCCCGAGCTACACCTTC CASSSLRDRGLSPPSYTF
TRBJ1-5 17 TRBV6-4 NA NA TGTGCCAGCAGTGACTCCCGCGGGACAATGCCATGGGGGGTCCAGCATTTT CASSDSRGTMPWGVQHF
TRBJ2-1 15 TRBV28 TRBD2 NA TGTGCCAGCAGTTTAGCGGGAGCCCGGCCCAATGAGCAGTTCTTC CASSLAGARPNEQFF